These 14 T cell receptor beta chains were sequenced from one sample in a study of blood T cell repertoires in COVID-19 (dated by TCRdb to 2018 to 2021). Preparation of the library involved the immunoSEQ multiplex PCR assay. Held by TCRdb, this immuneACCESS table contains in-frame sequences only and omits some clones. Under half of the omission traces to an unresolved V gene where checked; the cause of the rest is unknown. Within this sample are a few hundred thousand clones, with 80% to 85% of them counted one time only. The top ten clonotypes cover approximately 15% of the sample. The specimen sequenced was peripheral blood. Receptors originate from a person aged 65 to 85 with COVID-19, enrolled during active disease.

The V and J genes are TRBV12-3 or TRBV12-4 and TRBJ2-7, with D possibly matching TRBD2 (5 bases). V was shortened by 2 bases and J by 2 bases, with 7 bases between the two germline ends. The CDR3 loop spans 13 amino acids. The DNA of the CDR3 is TGTGCCAGCAGTTTAAAGACTACCTACGAGCAGTACTTC. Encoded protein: CASSLKTTYEQYF.

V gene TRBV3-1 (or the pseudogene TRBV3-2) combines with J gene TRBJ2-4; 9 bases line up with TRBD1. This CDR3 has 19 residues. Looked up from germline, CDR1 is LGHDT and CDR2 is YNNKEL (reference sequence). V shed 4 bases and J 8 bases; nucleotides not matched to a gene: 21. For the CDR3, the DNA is TGTGCCAGCAGCCCTCGCCCGCTCGGTCGGACAGGGGAGTCGGACATTCAGTACTTC. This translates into CASSPRPLGRTGESDIQYF.

CDR3 sequence (DNA): TGTGCCAGCGGCCCCTCTGGGCAGGGCGAATATGGCTACACCTTC. Translating gives CASGPSGQGEYGYTF. The rearrangement links TRBV4-2 to TRBJ1-2, with D possibly being TRBD1 (5 bases). V was cut by 8 bases and J by 5 bases, with 21 bases left in between. The CDR3 has 15 amino acids. Germline assignment: CDR1 LGHNA and CDR2 YNFKEQ.

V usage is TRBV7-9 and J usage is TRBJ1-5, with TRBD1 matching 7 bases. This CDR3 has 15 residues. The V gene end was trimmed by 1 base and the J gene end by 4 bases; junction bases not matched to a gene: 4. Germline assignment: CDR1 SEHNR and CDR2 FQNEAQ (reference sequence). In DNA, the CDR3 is TGTGCCAGCAGCTTAGGTGCGACAGGGAATCAGCCCCAGCATTTT. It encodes CASSLGATGNQPQHF.

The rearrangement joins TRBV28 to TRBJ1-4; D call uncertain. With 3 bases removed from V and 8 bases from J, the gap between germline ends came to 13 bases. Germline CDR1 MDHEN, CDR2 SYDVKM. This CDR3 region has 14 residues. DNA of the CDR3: TGTGCCAGCAGTTTGGGCTTCCTTAGGGAAAAACTGTTTTTT. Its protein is CASSLGFLREKLFF.

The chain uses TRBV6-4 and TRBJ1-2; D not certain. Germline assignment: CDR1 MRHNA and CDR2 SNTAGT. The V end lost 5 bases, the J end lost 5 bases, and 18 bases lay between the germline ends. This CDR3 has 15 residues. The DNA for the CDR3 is TGTGCCAGCAGTCCTGACTCGGGGTCTCGTTATGGCTACACCTTC. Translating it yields CASSPDSGSRYGYTF.

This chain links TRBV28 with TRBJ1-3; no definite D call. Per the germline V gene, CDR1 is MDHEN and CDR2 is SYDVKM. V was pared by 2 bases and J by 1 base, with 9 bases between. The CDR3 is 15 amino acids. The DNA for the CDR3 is TGTGCCAGCAGTTTACCAGCGTATTCTGGAAACACCATATATTTT. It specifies CASSLPAYSGNTIYF. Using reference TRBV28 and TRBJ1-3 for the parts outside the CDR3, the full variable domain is DVKVTQSSRYLVKRTGEKVFLECVQDMDHENMFWYRQDPGLGLRLIYFSYDVKMKEKGDIPEGYSVSREKKERFSLILESASTNQTSMYLCASSLPAYSGNTIYFGEGSWLTVV.

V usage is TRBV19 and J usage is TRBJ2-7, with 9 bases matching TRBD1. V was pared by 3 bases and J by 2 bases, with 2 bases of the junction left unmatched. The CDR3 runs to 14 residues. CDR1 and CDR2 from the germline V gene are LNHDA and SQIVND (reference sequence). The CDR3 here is CASSMGTGTYEQYF. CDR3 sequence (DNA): TGTGCCAGTAGTATGGGGACAGGGACCTACGAGCAGTACTTC.

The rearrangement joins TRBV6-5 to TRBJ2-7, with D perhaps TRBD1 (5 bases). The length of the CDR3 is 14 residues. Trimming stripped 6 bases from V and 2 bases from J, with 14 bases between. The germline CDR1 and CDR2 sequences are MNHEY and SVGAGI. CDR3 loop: CASRARQFPYEQYF. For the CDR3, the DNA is TGTGCCAGCAGAGCAAGACAGTTCCCCTACGAGCAGTACTTC.

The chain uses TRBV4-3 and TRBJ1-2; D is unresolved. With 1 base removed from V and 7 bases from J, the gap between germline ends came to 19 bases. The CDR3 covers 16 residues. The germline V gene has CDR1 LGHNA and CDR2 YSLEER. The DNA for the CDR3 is TGCGCCAGCAGCCAAGCAAGCGTCGGATTGGAGGGTGGCTACACCTTC. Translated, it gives CASSQASVGLEGGYTF.

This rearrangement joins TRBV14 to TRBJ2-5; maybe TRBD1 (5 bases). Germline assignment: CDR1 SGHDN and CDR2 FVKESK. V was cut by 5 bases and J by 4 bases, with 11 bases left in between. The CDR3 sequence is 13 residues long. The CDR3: CASSAGMGETQYF. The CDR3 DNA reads TGTGCCAGCAGCGCAGGGATGGGAGAGACCCAGTACTTC.

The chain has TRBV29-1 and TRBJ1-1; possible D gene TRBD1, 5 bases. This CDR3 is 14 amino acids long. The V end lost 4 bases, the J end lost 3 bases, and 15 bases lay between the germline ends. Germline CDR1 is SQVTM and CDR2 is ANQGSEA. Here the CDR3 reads CSVVGGGWDTEAFF. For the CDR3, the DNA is TGCAGCGTTGTCGGGGGGGGTTGGGACACTGAAGCTTTCTTT.

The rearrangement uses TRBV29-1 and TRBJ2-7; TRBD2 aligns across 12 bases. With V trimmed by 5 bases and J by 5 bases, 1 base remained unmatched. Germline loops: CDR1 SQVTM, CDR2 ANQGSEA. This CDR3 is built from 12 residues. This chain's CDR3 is CSVWTSGNEQYF. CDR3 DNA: TGCAGCGTTTGGACTAGCGGGAACGAGCAGTACTTC.

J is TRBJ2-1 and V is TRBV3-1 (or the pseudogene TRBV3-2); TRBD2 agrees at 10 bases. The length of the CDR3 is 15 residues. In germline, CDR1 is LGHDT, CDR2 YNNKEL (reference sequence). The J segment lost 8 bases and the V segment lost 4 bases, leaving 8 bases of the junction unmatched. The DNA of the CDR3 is TGTGCCAGCAGCCCGCGAGCGGGGGGGCGAGATGAGCAGTTCTTC. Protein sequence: CASSPRAGGRDEQFF.